This T cell receptor (beta chain) was sequenced during a study of Ad26.COV2.S vaccination and SARS-CoV-2 variants. Data came from immunoSEQ multiplex PCR; TCRdb stores just in-frame clones and leaves some out. The repertoire has around 400,000 clones, 83% of them found once; the top ten carry 7% to 9.5%. Germline values: CDR1 SGHTA, CDR2 FQGNSA. The CDR3 is 17 amino acids. With 5 bases clipped from V and 3 bases from J, the junction kept 13 bases outside the gene matches. This clone was detected a few times. Stated treatment: some 20 received Ad26.COV2.S at low or high dose, single or two shots; a few received placebo; per-sample allocation not given. Collection of samples fell on day 63 after the first vaccine or placebo injection. At a Boston site, the person donating was an adult of 18-55 years.

The clonotype originates from a person between 18 and 65 years old who received the Ad26.COV2.S COVID-19 vaccine or a placebo. The rearrangement links TRBV7-2 to TRBJ2-1; TRBD2 matches 7 bases. This material consisted of peripheral blood, taken in a trial of Ad26.COV2.S vaccine versus placebo. The CDR3 protein is CASSARGGSVNYNEQFF. CDR3 nucleotide sequence: TGTGCCAGCAGCGCGCGTGGCGGGAGTGTCAACTACAATGAGCAGTTCTTC.